This TCR beta chain was observed in a study of blood T cell repertoires in COVID-19. About the research overall: The study drew acute and convalescent COVID-19 samples from the United States, Italy and Spain.

The germline V and J ends were trimmed by 3 bases and 0 bases, with 5 bases remaining between them. This CDR3 has 13 residues. Germline V CDR1 and CDR2: SGHNT, YENEEA. Authors' methods: By means of reference gene primer amplification, nucleated cell counts were estimated. Assay used: immunoSEQ multiplex PCR; TCRdb lists only in-frame clones, some missing. The DNA gave D and trimming, while V, J and clone size come from that table. The sample lists over 150,000 clones; around 85% were seen once. Sequencing was performed on peripheral blood. The genes are TRBV11-3 and TRBJ1-1; D gene unclear. This clonotype was sampled from a man in his sixties with COVID-19, enrolled during active disease. The CDR3 nucleotides are TGTGCCAGCAGCTTCAGGATGAACACTGAAGCTTTCTTT. Translation gives CASSFRMNTEAFF.